This T cell receptor beta chain was sequenced during a study of blood T cell repertoires in COVID-19. V lost 2 bases, J lost 0 bases, and 8 bases lay in between. The CDR3 covers 15 residues. CDR1 PRHDT and CDR2 FYEKMQ come from the germline V gene (reference sequence). Using immunoSEQ multiplex PCR, the repertoire was profiled, and TCRdb retains in-frame clones only, with some absent. The profile covers about 280,000 clones, with approximately 85% appearing a single time and about 5.1% taken by the ten largest. Sequences were obtained from peripheral blood. The chain uses TRBV13 and TRBJ1-3, with TRBD1 as a possible D gene (5 bases). This TCR came from a man aged 45-65 years with active or convalescent COVID-19. The CDR3 DNA reads as TGTGCCAGCAGCTTAAAGGGGAACTCTGGAAACACCATATATTTT. Amino acids: CASSLKGNSGNTIYF.